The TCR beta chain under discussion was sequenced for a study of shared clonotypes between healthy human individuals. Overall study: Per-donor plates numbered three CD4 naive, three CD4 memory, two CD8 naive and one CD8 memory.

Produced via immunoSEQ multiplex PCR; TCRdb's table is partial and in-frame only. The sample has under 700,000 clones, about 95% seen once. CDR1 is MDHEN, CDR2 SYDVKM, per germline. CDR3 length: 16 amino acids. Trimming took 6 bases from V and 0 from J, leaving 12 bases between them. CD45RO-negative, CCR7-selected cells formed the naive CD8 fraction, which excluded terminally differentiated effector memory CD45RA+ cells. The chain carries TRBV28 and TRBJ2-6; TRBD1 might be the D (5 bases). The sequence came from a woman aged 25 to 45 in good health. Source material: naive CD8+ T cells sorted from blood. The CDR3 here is CASSPPGISGANVLTF. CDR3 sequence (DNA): TGTGCCAGCAGCCCACCAGGGATCTCTGGGGCCAACGTCCTGACTTTC.